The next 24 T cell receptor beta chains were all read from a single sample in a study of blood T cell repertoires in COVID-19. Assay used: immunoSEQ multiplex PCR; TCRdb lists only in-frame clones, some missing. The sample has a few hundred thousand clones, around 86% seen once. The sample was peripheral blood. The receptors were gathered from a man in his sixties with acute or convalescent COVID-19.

CDR3 coding DNA: TGTGCCAGCAGTTTACGGATAGCCCGGGCTAACTATGGCTACACCTTC. Translating it yields CASSLRIARANYGYTF. The J gene is TRBJ1-2, the V gene TRBV28; D unclear. Trimming removed 2 bases at V and 0 bases at J, with 13 bases between. Germline CDR1 is MDHEN and CDR2 is SYDVKM. CDR3 length: 16 residues.

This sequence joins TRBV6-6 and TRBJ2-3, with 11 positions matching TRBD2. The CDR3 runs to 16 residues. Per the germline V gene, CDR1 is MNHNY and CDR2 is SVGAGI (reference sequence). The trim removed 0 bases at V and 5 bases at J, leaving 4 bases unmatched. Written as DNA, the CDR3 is TGTGCCAGCAGTTACTCTAGCGGGGGGGGTAGAGATACGCAGTATTTT. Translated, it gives CASSYSSGGGRDTQYF.

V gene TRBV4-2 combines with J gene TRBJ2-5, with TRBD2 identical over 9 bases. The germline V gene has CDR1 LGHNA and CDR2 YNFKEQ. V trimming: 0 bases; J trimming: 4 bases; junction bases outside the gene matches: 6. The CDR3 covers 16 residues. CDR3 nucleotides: TGTGCCAGCAGCCAAGATCCTGAAGCGGGGGGAGAGACCCAGTACTTC. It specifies CASSQDPEAGGETQYF.

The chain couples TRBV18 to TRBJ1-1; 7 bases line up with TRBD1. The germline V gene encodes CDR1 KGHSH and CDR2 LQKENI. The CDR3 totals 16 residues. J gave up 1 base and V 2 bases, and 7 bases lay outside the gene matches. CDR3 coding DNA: TGTGCCAGCTCACCATCGGCAGGGGGAAGGAACACTGAAGCTTTCTTT. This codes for CASSPSAGGRNTEAFF.

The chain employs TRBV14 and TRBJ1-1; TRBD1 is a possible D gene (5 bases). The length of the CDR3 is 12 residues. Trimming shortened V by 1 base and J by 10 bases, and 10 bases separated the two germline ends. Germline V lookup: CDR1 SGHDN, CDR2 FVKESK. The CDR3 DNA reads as TGTGCCAGCAGCCAAGCTATGGGGGGAGCTTTCTTT. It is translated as CASSQAMGGAFF.

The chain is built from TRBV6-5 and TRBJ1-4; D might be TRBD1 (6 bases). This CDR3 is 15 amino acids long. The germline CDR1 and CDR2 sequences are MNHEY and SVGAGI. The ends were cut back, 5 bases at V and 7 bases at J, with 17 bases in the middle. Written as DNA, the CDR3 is TGTGCCAGCAGTCTACAGGGCGGCTTTGCTGAAAAACTGTTTTTT. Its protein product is CASSLQGGFAEKLFF.

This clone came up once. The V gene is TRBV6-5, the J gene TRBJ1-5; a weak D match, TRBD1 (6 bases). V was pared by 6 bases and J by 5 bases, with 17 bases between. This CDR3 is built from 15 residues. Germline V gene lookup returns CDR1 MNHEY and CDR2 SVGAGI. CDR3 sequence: CASRADSREHQPQHF. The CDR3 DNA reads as TGTGCCAGCAGGGCGGACAGCCGTGAACATCAGCCCCAGCATTTT.

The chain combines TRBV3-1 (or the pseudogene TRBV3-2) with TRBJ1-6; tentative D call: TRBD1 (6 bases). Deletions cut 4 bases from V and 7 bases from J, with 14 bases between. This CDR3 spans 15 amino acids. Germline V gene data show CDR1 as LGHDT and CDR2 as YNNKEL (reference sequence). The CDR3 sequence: CASSPNGQGNSPLHF. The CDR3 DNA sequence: TGTGCCAGCAGCCCGAATGGGCAGGGGAATTCACCCCTCCACTTT.

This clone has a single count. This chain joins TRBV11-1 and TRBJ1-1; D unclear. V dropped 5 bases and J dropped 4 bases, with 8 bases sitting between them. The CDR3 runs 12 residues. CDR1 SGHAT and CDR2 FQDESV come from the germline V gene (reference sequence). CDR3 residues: CASSGRSTEAFF. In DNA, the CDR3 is TGTGCCAGCAGCGGCAGGTCCACTGAAGCTTTCTTT.

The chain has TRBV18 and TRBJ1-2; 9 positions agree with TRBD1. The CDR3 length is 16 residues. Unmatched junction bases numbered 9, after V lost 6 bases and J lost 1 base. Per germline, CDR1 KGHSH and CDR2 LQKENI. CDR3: CASSPTTGGDNYGYTF. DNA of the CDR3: TGTGCCAGCTCGCCTACAACAGGGGGCGATAACTATGGCTACACCTTC.

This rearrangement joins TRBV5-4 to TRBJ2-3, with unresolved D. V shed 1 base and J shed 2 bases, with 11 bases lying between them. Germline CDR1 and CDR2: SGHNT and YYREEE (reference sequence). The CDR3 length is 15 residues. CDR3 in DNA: TGTGCCAGCAGCTTGCTGAAGGAGCACACAGATACGCAGTATTTT. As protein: CASSLLKEHTDTQYF.

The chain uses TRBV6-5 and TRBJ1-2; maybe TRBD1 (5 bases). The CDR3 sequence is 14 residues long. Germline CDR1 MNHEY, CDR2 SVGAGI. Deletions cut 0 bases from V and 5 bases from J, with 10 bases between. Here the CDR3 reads CASSYSSGGYGYTF. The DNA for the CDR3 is TGTGCCAGCAGTTACTCATCGGGGGGTTATGGCTACACCTTC.

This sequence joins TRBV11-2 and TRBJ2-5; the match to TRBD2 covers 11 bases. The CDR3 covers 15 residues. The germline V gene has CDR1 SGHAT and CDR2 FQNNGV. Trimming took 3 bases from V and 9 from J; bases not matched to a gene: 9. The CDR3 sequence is CASSFNLAGGSAQYF. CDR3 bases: TGTGCCAGCAGCTTTAATCTAGCGGGGGGCTCGGCCCAGTACTTC. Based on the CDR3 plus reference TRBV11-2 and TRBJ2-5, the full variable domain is EAGVAQSPRYKIIEKRQSVAFWCNPISGHATLYWYQQILGQGPKLLIQFQNNGVVDDSQLPKDRFSAERLKGVDSTLKIQPAKLEDSAVYLCASSFNLAGGSAQYFGPGTRLLVL.

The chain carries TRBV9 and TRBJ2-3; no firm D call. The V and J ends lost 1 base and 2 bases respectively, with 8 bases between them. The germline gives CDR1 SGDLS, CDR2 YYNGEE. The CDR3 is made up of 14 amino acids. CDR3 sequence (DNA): TGTGCCAGCAGCGTATCAGCGCACACAGATACGCAGTATTTT. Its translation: CASSVSAHTDTQYF.

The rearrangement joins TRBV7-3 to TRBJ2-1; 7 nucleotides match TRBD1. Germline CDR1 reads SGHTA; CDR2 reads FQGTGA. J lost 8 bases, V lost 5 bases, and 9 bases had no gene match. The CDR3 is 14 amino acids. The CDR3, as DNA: TGTGCCAGCAGCACCTCCACAGGGGCAGATGAGCAGTTCTTC. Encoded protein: CASSTSTGADEQFF.

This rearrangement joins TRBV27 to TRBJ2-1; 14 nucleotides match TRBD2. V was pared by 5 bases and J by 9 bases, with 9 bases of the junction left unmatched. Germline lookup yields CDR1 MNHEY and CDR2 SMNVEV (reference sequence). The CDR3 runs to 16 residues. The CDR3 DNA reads TGTGCCAGCAGTCCCCGACTAGCGGGGGGGCGGGGTGAGCAGTTCTTC. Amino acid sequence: CASSPRLAGGRGEQFF.

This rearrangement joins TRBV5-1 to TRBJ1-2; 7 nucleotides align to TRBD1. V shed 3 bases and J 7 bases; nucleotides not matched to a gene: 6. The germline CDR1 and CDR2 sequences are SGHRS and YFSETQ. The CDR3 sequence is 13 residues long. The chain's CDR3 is CASSSDRDSGYTF. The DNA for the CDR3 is TGCGCCAGCAGCTCAGACCGGGACAGTGGCTACACCTTC.

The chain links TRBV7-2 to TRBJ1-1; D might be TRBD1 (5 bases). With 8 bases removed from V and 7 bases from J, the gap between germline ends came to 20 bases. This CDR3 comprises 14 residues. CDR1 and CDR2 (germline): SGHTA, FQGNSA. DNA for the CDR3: TGTGCCAGCCGCCCCACAGGCAGAGCGAATGAAGCTTTCTTT. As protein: CASRPTGRANEAFF.

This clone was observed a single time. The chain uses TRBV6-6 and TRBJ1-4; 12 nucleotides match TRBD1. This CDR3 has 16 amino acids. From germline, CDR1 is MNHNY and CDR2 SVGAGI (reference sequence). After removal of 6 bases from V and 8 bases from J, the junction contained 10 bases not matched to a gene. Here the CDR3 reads CASRIPGQGAGEKLFF. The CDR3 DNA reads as TGTGCCAGCAGAATACCGGGACAGGGGGCGGGAGAAAAACTGTTTTTT.

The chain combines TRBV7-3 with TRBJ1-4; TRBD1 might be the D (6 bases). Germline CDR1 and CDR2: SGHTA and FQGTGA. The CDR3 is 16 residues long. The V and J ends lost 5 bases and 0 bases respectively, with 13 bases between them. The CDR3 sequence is CASSQGQRATNEKLFF. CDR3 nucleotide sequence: TGTGCCAGCAGCCAGGGGCAGCGAGCAACTAATGAAAAACTGTTTTTT.

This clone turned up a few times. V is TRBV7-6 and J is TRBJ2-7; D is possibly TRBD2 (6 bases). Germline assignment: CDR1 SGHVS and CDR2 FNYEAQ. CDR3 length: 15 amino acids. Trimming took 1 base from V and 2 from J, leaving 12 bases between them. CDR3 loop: CASSLEEGPAYEQYF. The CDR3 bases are TGTGCCAGCAGCTTAGAGGAGGGGCCGGCCTACGAGCAGTACTTC. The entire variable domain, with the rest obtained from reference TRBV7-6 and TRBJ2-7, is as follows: GAGVSQSPRYKVTKRGQDVALRCDPISGHVSLYWYRQALGQGPEFLTYFNYEAQQDKSGLPNDRFSAERPEGSISTLTIQRTEQRDSAMYRCASSLEEGPAYEQYFGPGTRLTVT.

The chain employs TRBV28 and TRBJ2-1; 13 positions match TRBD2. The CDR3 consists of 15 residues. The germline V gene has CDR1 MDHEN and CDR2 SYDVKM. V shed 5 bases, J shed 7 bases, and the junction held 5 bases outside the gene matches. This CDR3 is CASSIGTSGVNEQFF. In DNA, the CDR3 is TGTGCCAGCAGTATCGGGACTAGCGGGGTTAATGAGCAGTTCTTC.

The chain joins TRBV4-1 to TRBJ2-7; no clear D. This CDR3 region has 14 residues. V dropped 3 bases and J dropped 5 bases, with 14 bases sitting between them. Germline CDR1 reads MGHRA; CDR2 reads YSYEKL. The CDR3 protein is CASSHPSRVHEQYF. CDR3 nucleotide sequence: TGCGCCAGCAGCCATCCCTCACGGGTTCACGAGCAGTACTTC.

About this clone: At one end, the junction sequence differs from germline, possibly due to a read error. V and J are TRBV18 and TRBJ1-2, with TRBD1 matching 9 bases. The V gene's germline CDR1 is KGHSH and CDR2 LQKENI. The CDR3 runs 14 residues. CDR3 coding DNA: TGTGCCAGCCCACCGGGACAGGGTGCCTATGGCTACACCTTC. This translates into CASPPGQGAYGYTF.